A selection of T cell receptor beta chains follows, all from one sample in a study of shared clonotypes between healthy human individuals. Sequenced by immunoSEQ multiplex PCR; TCRdb stores in-frame clones only, minus some. The sample yields about 100,000 clones, more than 45% seen once. The sample was PBMCs. All receptors come from a woman aged 40 to 49 in good health. Some clones in this sample may be carry-over from other donors' samples. The conserved cysteine and the conserved F or W are not part of the CDR3 here. A D gene is named only where the DNA matches it firmly.

d_call	j_call	v_call	cdr3_aa
TRBD1	TRBJ1-2	TRBV7-9	ASSLAGGGDGYT
TRBD1	TRBJ2-6	TRBV7-6	ASGQGAQSGANVLT
.	TRBJ2-1	TRBV28	ASSPPKNEQF
.	TRBJ1-1	TRBV28	ASSLRLNTEAF
.	TRBJ2-2	TRBV7-2	ASSSGVLYTGELF
.	TRBJ2-1	TRBV29-1	SVEDLGMF
.	TRBJ1-5	TRBV29-1	SVSLVGSNQPQH
TRBD1	TRBJ1-5	TRBV10-3	AVSRQGTGQPQH
.	TRBJ2-1	TRBV14	ASSQVRGSLYNEQF
.	TRBJ2-7	TRBV6-1	ASSPSSATYEQY